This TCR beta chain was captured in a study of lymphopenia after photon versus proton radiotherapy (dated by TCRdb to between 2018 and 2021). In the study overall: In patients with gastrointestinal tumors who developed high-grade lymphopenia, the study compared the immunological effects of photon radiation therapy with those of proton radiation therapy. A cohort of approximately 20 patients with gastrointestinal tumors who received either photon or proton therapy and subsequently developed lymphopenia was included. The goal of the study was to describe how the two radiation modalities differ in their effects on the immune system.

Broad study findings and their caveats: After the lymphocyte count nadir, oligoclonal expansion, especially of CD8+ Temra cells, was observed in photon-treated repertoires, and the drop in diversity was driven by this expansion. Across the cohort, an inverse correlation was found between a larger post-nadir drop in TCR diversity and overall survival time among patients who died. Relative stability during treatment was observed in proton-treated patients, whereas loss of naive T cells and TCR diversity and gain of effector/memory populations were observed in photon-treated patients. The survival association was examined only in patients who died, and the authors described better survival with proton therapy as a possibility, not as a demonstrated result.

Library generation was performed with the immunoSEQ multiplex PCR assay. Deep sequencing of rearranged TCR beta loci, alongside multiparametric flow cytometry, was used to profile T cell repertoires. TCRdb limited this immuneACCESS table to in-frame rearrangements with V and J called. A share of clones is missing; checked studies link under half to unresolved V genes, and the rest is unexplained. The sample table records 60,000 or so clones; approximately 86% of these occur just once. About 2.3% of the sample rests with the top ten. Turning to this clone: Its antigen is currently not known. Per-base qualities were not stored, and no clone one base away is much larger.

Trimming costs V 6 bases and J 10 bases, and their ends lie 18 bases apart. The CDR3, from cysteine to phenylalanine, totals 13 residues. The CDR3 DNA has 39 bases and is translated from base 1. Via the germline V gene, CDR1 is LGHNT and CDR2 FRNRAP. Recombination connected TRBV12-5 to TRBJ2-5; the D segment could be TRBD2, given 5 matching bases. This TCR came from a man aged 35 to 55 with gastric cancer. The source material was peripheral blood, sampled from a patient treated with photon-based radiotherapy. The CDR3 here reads CASGLTHLEGQYF. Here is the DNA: TGTGCTAGTGGCCTCACTCACCTCGAGGGCCAGTACTTC.